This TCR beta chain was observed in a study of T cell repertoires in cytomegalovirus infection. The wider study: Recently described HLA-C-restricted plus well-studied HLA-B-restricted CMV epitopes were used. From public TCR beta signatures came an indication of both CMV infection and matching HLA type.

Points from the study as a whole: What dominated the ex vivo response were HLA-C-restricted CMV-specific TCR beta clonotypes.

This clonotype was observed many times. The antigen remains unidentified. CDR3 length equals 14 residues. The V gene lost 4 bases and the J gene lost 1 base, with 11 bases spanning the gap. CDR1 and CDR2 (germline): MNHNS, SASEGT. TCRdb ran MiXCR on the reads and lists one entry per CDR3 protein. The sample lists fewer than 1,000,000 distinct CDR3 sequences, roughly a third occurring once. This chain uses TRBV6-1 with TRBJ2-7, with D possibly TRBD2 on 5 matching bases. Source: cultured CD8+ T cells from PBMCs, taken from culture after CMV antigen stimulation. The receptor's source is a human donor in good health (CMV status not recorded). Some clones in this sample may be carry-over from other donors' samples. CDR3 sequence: CASSVGVLSYEQYV. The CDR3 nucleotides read TGTGCCAGCAGTGTGGGAGTTCTTTCCTACGAGCAGTACGTC.